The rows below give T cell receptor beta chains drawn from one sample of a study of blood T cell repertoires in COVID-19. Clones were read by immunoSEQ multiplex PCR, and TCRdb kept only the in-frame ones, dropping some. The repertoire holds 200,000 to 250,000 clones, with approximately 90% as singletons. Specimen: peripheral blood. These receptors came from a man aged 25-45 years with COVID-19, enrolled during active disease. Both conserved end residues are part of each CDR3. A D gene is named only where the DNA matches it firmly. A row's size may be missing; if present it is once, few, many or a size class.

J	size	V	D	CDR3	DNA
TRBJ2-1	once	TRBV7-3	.	CASSFGLAYNEQFF	TGTGCCAGCAGCTTCGGCCTAGCCTACAATGAGCAGTTCTTC
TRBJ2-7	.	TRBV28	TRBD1	CASSRQGVYEQYF	TGTGCCAGCAGCAGACAGGGAGTCTACGAGCAGTACTTC
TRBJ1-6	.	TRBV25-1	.	CASSGGSLNSYNSPLHF	TGTGCCAGCAGTGGGGGCAGTCTGAACTCCTATAATTCACCCCTCCACTTT
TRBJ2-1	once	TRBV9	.	CASSVDGNSYNEQFF	TGTGCCAGCAGCGTAGACGGGAACTCCTACAATGAGCAGTTCTTC
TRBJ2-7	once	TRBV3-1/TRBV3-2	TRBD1	CASSQDRVGEQYF	TGTGCCAGCAGCCAGGACAGGGTAGGCGAGCAGTACTTC
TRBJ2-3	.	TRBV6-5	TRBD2	CASSRAGGTDTQYF	TGTGCCAGCAGCCGAGCGGGGGGCACAGATACGCAGTATTTT
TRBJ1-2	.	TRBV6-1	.	CASSEPGSYGYTF	TGTGCCAGCAGTGAACCCGGGAGCTATGGCTACACCTTC
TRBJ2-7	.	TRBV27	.	CASSSSYEQYF	TGTGCCAGCAGTTCTTCCTACGAGCAGTACTTC
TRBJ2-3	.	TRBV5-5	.	CASSPYPVLLLTDTQYF	TGTGCCAGCAGCCCCTATCCGGTCCTCTTACTCACAGATACGCAGTATTTT
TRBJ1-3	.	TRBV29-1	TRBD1	CSGRGPGNTIYF	TGCAGCGGTAGGGGGCCTGGAAACACCATATATTTT
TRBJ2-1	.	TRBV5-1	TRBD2	CASSTRRTSGTYEQFF	TGCGCCAGCAGCACACGAAGGACTAGCGGGACGTATGAGCAGTTCTTC
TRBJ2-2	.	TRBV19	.	CASTLFTGELFF	TGTGCCAGTACCTTATTCACCGGGGAGCTGTTTTTT
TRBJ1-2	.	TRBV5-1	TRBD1	CASSLTPRQGSGYTF	TGCGCCAGCAGCTTGACCCCCCGACAGGGCTCTGGCTACACCTTC
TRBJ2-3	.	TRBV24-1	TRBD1	CATSANPRGAQGATDTQYF	TGTGCCACCAGTGCTAACCCAAGGGGGGCTCAGGGGGCTACAGATACGCAGTATTTT
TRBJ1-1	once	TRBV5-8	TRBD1	CASSPPPGQGFSDTEAFF	TGTGCCAGCAGCCCACCCCCGGGACAGGGTTTTTCGGACACTGAAGCTTTCTTT
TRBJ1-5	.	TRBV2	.	CASSEASGNQPQHF	TGTGCCAGCAGTGAAGCGTCGGGCAATCAGCCCCAGCATTTT
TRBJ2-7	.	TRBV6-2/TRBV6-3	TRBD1	CASSYLLVEQGAWYEQYF	TGTGCCAGCAGTTACCTATTGGTAGAACAGGGGGCGTGGTACGAGCAGTACTTC
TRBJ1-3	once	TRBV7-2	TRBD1	CASSSGQEWDTIYF	TGTGCCAGCAGCTCCGGACAGGAGTGGGACACCATATATTTT
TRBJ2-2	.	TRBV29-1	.	CSVERAWNTGELFF	TGCAGCGTTGAAAGAGCGTGGAACACCGGGGAGCTGTTTTTT
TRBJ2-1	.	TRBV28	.	CASSLAGTSANEQFF	TGTGCCAGCAGTCTTGCCGGGACTTCTGCCAATGAGCAGTTCTTC
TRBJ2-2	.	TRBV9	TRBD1	CASNPGTGGFGELFF	TGTGCCAGCAACCCTGGGACAGGGGGCTTCGGGGAGCTGTTTTTT
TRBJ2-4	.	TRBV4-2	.	CASSQETLLAKNIQYF	TGTGCCAGCAGCCAAGAGACATTGCTAGCCAAAAACATTCAGTACTTC
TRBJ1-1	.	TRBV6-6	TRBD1	CASSSTGGVVEAFF	TGTGCCAGCAGTTCGACAGGGGGCGTCGTTGAAGCTTTCTTT
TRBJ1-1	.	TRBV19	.	CASSMGGAITEAFF	TGTGCCAGTAGTATGGGGGGGGCGATCACTGAAGCTTTCTTT
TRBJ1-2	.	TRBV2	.	CASSGQGTNYGYTF	TGTGCCAGCAGTGGGCAGGGGACAAACTATGGCTACACCTTC